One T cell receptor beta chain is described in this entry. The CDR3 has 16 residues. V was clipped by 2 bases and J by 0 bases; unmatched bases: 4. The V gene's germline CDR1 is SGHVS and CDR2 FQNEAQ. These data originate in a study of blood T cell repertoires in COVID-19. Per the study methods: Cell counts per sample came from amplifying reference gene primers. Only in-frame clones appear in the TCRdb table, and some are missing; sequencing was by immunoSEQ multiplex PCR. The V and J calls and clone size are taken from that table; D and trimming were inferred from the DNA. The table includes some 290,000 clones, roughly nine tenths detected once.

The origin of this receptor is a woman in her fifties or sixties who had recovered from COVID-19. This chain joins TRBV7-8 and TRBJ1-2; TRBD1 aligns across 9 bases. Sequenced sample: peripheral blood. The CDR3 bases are TGTGCCAGCAGCTTATTTCGACAGGGGGCTAACTATGGCTACACCTTC. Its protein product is CASSLFRQGANYGYTF.